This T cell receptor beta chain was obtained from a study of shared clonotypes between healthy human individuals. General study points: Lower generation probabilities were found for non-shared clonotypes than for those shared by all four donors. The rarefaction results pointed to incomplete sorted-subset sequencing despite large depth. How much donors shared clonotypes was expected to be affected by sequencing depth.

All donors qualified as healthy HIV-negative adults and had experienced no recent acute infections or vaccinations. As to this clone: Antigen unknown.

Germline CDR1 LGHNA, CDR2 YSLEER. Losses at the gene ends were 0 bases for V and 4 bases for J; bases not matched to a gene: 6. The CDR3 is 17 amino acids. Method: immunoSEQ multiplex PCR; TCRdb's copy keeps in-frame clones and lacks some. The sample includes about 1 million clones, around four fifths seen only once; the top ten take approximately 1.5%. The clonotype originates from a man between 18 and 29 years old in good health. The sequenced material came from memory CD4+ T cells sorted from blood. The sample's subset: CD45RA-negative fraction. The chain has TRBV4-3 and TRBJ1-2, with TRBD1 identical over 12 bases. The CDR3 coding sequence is TGCGCCAGCAGCCAAGATTGGTGGGACAGGGGGCCCTATGGCTACACCTTC. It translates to CASSQDWWDRGPYGYTF.